This T cell receptor (beta chain) was recorded in a study of T cell responses to AZD1222 COVID-19 vaccine (dated by TCRdb to the early 2020s). Background on the whole study: TCR sequencing was performed for 230 to 250 trial participants, of whom about 200 were given two doses of AZD1222 and around 25 were given two doses of MenACWY control vaccine. Enrollment into the trials was organized by age into subgroups of 18-55, 56-69 and 70-plus years, and those subgroups contained roughly 140, 27 and 60 TCR-sequenced participants, respectively. Paper-wide results and their limitations: The whole spike protein was spanned by vaccine-associated CD4 TCRs, and dominant responses were seen in regions 160-218 and 743-854. Most participants were white British and females outnumbered males, and the authors suggested that clonal diversity may have been underestimated. The 56-69-year group was small, and its depth increase did not reach significance, likely because of low power. A significant rise in spike-specific TCR breadth and depth was observed after two AZD1222 doses relative to day 0 and relative to MenACWY recipients. Reportedly, close to half of the unique spike-specific TCRs recognized epitopes lying outside the regions that are mutated in the B.1.351 and B.1.1.7 variants. Because no day 14 peak-response samples were available, repertoires were characterized only after the peak T cell response. Only six AZD1222 recipients were SARS-CoV-2 seropositive at baseline, limiting conclusions about previously exposed vaccinees.

Taken with the paper, the label for time point translates to: about 28 days (+/-7) after the second vaccine dose. AZD1222 recipients with second doses at about 4 weeks or about 12 weeks were pooled, because spike-specific TCR depth and breadth did not differ between schedules. The vaccinee samples were drawn from two UK trials, COV001 and COV002, one of which was a single-blind randomized controlled phase 2/3 trial testing AZD1222 (ChAdOx1 nCoV-19) in healthy adults. For TCRbeta chain sequencing, PBMC samples from trial participants were taken at day 0 and at day 28 after the second dose. The CDR3 regions of human TCRbeta chains were analyzed by immunosequencing. From the authors' description of their analysis: TCRs in the repertoires were compared against a reference library of SARS-CoV-2-specific TCRs that had been generated with the MIRA antigen-specificity platform. Breadth was defined as the fraction of unique TCRs that were SARS-CoV-2-associated, and depth was defined as the fraction of total T cells that were SARS-CoV-2-associated. Using the MIRA data, each spike-specific TCR was assigned both to the spike region to which the TCR was reactive and to a CD4 or CD8 class. Log10-transformed breadth and depth values were compared by one-way ANOVA with Sidak's multiple comparisons tests. TCRdb mirrors the immuneACCESS table, restricted to in-frame sequences. Some clones are absent from its copies; in checked studies, under half trace to an unresolved V gene, and the reason for the others is unknown. That table furnishes V, J and clone size, whereas the DNA furnished D and trimming. For this sample there are 170,000 or so clones; almost 90% appear just once. The ten biggest clones cover 11% of the sample.

The CDR3 has 14 amino acids, counting the end cysteine and phenylalanine. Only the CDR3 portion is preserved as DNA: 42 bases, with reading frame beginning at the first base. V lost 5 bases and J lost 5 bases, and the count of bases not matched to a germline gene is 3. Based on the germline V gene, the CDR1 and CDR2 sequences are SGHNT and YENEEA. Comment on this clone: The antigen this receptor binds is unknown. No much larger clone exists at a distance of one base, and base qualities are not known.

The starting material was peripheral blood, obtained 28 days after the second AZD1222 dose. This chain is built from TRBV11-3 and TRBJ2-1; the central 10 bases match TRBD1. This receptor was identified in an adult who received the AZD1222 COVID-19 vaccine. The CDR3 region reads CASSAGQGNNEQFF. In nucleotides, the sequence is TGTGCCAGCAGCGCGGGACAGGGGAACAATGAGCAGTTCTTC.